Listed below are T cell receptor beta chains from one sample, sequenced in a study of blood T cell repertoires in COVID-19. Libraries were prepared by immunoSEQ multiplex PCR; TCRdb keeps only in-frame clonotypes and omits some of them. This sample has about 200,000 clones; about 83% occur once, and the top ten carry 7.6%. The material sequenced was peripheral blood. Receptors originate from a woman aged 45-65 years with active or convalescent COVID-19. The CDR3 runs from the conserved cysteine through the conserved F or W. D genes are given only for firm matches. Clone size, where shown, is once, few, many, or a class for clones that have expanded.

>TRBD1|TRBV28|NA|TRBJ1-2
TGTGCCAGCAGTCGAGACAGGGATTGGAGGATTGGCTATGGCTACACCTTC
CASSRDRDWRIGYGYTF
>TRBD1|TRBV27|few|TRBJ1-1
TGTGCCAGCAGTTTAGGGTGGACAGGCGCCCAGGCTTTCTTT
CASSLGWTGAQAFF
>NA|TRBV12-3/TRBV12-4|NA|TRBJ1-1
TGTGCCAGCAGACCAGGGGTTGACACTGAAGCTTTCTTT
CASRPGVDTEAFF
>NA|TRBV6-1|NA|TRBJ1-5
TGTGCCAGCATTGATAGTACCGGGGGAAGCAATCAGCCCCAGCATTTT
CASIDSTGGSNQPQHF
>NA|TRBV6-4|few|TRBJ2-2
TGTGCCAGCAGTGACTCACAGGGCACCGGGGAGCTGTTTTTT
CASSDSQGTGELFF
>NA|TRBV21-1|NA|TRBJ1-3
TGTGCCAGCAGCAAGTTGACAGGCTACTCTGGAAACACCATATATTTT
CASSKLTGYSGNTIYF
>TRBD2|TRBV9|once|TRBJ2-7
TGTGCCAGCAGCGTAGGGGTTCTAGCGGGAGAAATGGTGGGCGCTAGATACGAGCAGTACTTC
CASSVGVLAGEMVGARYEQYF
>TRBD1|TRBV5-1|NA|TRBJ1-3
TGCGCCAGCAGCTTTTTCCCGGGACAGGGACCGACATCTGGAAACACCATATATTTT
CASSFFPGQGPTSGNTIYF
>TRBD1|TRBV28|NA|TRBJ2-6
TGTGCCAGCAGTATCCCCCCGGGACAGGGATCAGGGGCCAACGTCCTGACTTTC
CASSIPPGQGSGANVLTF
>NA|TRBV3-1/TRBV3-2|NA|TRBJ2-1
TGTGCCAGCCAGGGCCCCCTCTATGGGACCTACAATGAGCAGTTCTTC
CASQGPLYGTYNEQFF
>TRBD2|TRBV28|NA|TRBJ2-1
TGTGCCAGCAGTCGACTAGCCTCAGAGCAGTTCTTC
CASSRLASEQFF
>TRBD1|TRBV6-5|NA|TRBJ1-4
TGTGCCAGCAGTTACGGGACAGGGAGTGGAGAAAAACTGTTTTTT
CASSYGTGSGEKLFF
>TRBD1|TRBV5-1|NA|TRBJ1-2
TGCGCCAGCAGCTCGACAGGGGACTATGGCTACACCTTC
CASSSTGDYGYTF
>TRBD1|TRBV30|NA|TRBJ1-4
TGTGCCTGGAGTAGCGGACAGCTTCCAGGGGGTGAAAAACTGTTTTTT
CAWSSGQLPGGEKLFF
>NA|TRBV28|NA|TRBJ2-1
TGTGCCAGCAGTACCACCCGGGCGAGAGGACTCAATGAGCAGTTCTTC
CASSTTRARGLNEQFF
>TRBD1|TRBV2|NA|TRBJ1-1
TGTGCCAGCAGTTTGCAGGGGGCGAACACTGAAGCTTTCTTT
CASSLQGANTEAFF
>NA|TRBV2|NA|TRBJ2-3
TGTGCCAGCAGTGGAAAGATGGGCAGTTCGGATACGCAGTATTTT
CASSGKMGSSDTQYF
>NA|TRBV3-1/TRBV3-2|many|TRBJ1-2
TGTGCCAGCAGCCCGATTTATGACAGGAGATTTAACTATGGCTACACCTTC
CASSPIYDRRFNYGYTF
>NA|TRBV6-5|NA|TRBJ2-6
TGTGCCAGCAGCAGGGCCGACTCTGGGGCCAACGTCCTGACTTTC
CASSRADSGANVLTF
>NA|TRBV7-2|NA|TRBJ1-5
TGTGCCAGCAGCTTAGCTCAGGGTCTAGGGCAGCCCCAGCATTTT
CASSLAQGLGQPQHF
>TRBD2|TRBV5-1|NA|TRBJ2-5
TGCGCCAGCAGCTTGATATCGGCTAGCGGGAGGCACGGCAAAGAGACCCAGTACTTC
CASSLISASGRHGKETQYF
>NA|TRBV21-1|NA|TRBJ1-1
TGTGCCAGCAGCAATCGGAGTATTTGTGCGACTTGTCCCACTGAAGCTTTCTTT
CASSNRSICATCPTEAFF
>NA|TRBV6-5|NA|TRBJ2-4
TGTGCCAGCAGTTACGAGGTGACCAAAAACATTCAGTACTTC
CASSYEVTKNIQYF
>TRBD2|TRBV24-1|NA|TRBJ2-1
TGTGCCACCAGTGATTCGGGATCTAGCGGGAGGGGTGAGCAGTTCTTC
CATSDSGSSGRGEQFF
>NA|TRBV20-1|NA|TRBJ2-2
TGCAGTGCCGACTTGGCCGGGGAGCTGTTTTTT
CSADLAGELFF
>NA|TRBV28|NA|TRBJ2-7
TGTGCCAGCAGTTTTCTGAGCTCCTACGAGCAGTACTTC
CASSFLSSYEQYF
>TRBD1|TRBV19|NA|TRBJ1-5
TGTGCCAGTAGTATAGACCCTATGGACAGGCAAATCCCCTATAGCAATCAGCCCCAGCATTTT
CASSIDPMDRQIPYSNQPQHF
>TRBD1|TRBV4-1|NA|TRBJ1-6
TGCGCCAGCAGCCATACCGGGACAGGGGTTGTGGTGGATTCACCCCTCCACTTT
CASSHTGTGVVVDSPLHF
>NA|TRBV24-1|few|TRBJ2-2
TGTGCCTTACTGGACCGGCGGGGCACCGGGGAGCTGTTTTTT
CALLDRRGTGELFF
>NA|TRBV11-2|NA|TRBJ1-1
TGTGCCAGCAGCTTAGCGGGGGGCCGTTTCACTGAAGCTTTCTTT
CASSLAGGRFTEAFF
>NA|TRBV19|NA|TRBJ1-3
TGTGCCAGTACCCGGACTGCCCGGTCCATATATTTT
CASTRTARSIYF
>NA|TRBV6-6|NA|TRBJ1-1
TGTGCCAGCAGTTACAGCGGCAGGCCTAACACTGAAGCTTTCTTT
CASSYSGRPNTEAFF
>NA|TRBV28|NA|TRBJ1-2
TGTGCCAGCAGTATCCCCCCAGGAGGCTATGGCTACACCTTC
CASSIPPGGYGYTF
>NA|TRBV28|NA|TRBJ2-5
TGTGCCAGCAGTTTAGCAAGAGCCCCAGAGACCCAGTACTTC
CASSLARAPETQYF
>TRBD1|TRBV6-2/TRBV6-3|NA|TRBJ1-2
TGTGCCAGCAGTTACTCGACAGGGGGGATTCGGTTGGGCTACACCTTC
CASSYSTGGIRLGYTF
>TRBD1|TRBV5-4|NA|TRBJ2-2
TGTGCCAGCAGCTTTCTCATCGGGACAGCGAACACCGGGGAGCTGTTTTTT
CASSFLIGTANTGELFF
>TRBD1|TRBV9|once|TRBJ2-5
TGTGCCAGCGGTAGGAAGAGACAGGGGCAAGAGACCCAGTACTTC
CASGRKRQGQETQYF
>TRBD1|TRBV27|NA|TRBJ1-5
TGTGCCAGCAGTCCACGGACAGGGGTAGGAGACAATCAGCCCCAGCATTTT
CASSPRTGVGDNQPQHF
>NA|TRBV6-4|NA|TRBJ2-3
TGTGCCAGCAGTCCTCTAAGCGGGAGCACAGATACGCAGTATTTT
CASSPLSGSTDTQYF
>NA|TRBV28|NA|TRBJ1-3
TGTGCCAGCACCCGGGACTCAAACTCTGGAAACACCATATATTTT
CASTRDSNSGNTIYF
>TRBD1|TRBV27|once|TRBJ1-2
TGTGCCAGCAGTCCGCAGGGGGGCGTAATTGTCTACACCTTC
CASSPQGGVIVYTF
>TRBD2|TRBV7-9|NA|TRBJ2-2
TGTGCCAGCAAGCTAGCGGGACAGAACACCGGGGAGCTGTTTTTT
CASKLAGQNTGELFF
>TRBD1|TRBV18|once|TRBJ1-1
TGTGCCAGCTCCCAGGGACAGCGGGACACTGAAGCTTTCTTT
CASSQGQRDTEAFF
>NA|TRBV6-6|NA|TRBJ1-1
TGTGCCAGCAGTTACTCGAGGCAGGGAGGGGAAGCTTTCTTT
CASSYSRQGGEAFF
>TRBD1|TRBV19|NA|TRBJ1-5
TGTGCCAGTAGAGACCGACAGGGGACAGATCGGCCCCAGCATTTT
CASRDRQGTDRPQHF
>NA|TRBV5-6|once|TRBJ2-1
TGTGCCAGCAGAAGGCGGAGCTCCTACAATGAGCAGTTCTTC
CASRRRSSYNEQFF
>NA|TRBV18|NA|TRBJ2-7
TGTGCCAGCTCCCCACGCGGGGTGGGGATCGTCCTGGGGGAGCAGTACTTC
CASSPRGVGIVLGEQYF